The 24 T cell receptor beta chains listed next were all sequenced from one sample in a study of a mutant IDH1 vaccine in newly diagnosed glioma. These receptors have no identified antigens. This sample's time point: week 5, during vaccination. The vaccine gave 300 ug of a 20-mer mutant IDH1 peptide subcutaneously per dose. Profiling relied on immunoSEQ multiplex PCR, and the TCRdb table lists in-frame clones only, not all of them. Of roughly 62,000 clones in the sample, around 80% were seen once. The material was PBMCs, obtained from a glioma patient whose treatment included an IDH1 peptide vaccine. The source is a woman aged 45 to 65 with glioma.

J is TRBJ1-2 and V is TRBV9, with 12 positions matching TRBD1. V was clipped by 0 bases and J by 8 bases; unmatched bases: 5. This CDR3 is 15 amino acids long. The germline V gene encodes CDR1 SGDLS and CDR2 YYNGEE. This CDR3 is CASSVEGQGAGGYTF. CDR3 sequence (DNA): TGTGCCAGCAGCGTAGAGGGACAGGGGGCTGGGGGCTACACCTTC.

The chain couples TRBV19 to TRBJ2-1; D not certain. The CDR3 contains 15 residues. Per the germline V gene, CDR1 is LNHDA and CDR2 is SQIVND (reference sequence). The ends were cut back, 3 bases at V and 4 bases at J, with 13 bases in the middle. The CDR3 is CASSMGPDRYNEQFF. The CDR3, as DNA: TGTGCCAGTAGTATGGGTCCTGACCGATACAATGAGCAGTTCTTC.

This chain links TRBV18 with TRBJ1-4, with 7 bases aligning to TRBD1. The germline V gene has CDR1 KGHSH and CDR2 LQKENI. The CDR3 spans 15 residues. V dropped 0 bases and J dropped 7; count of bases not matched to a gene: 5. The DNA of the CDR3 is TGTGCCAGCTCACCACCGAGGGGGCAAGGTGAAAAACTGTTTTTT. It specifies CASSPPRGQGEKLFF.

The CDR3 loop reads CASSSSGGTHETQYF. CDR3 nucleotide sequence: TGTGCCAGCAGTTCTAGCGGGGGGACTCATGAGACCCAGTACTTC. V gene TRBV6-5 combines with J gene TRBJ2-5; 11 nucleotides line up with TRBD2. The CDR3 is made up of 15 amino acids. From germline, CDR1 is MNHEY and CDR2 SVGAGI. The junction had 6 bases not matched to a gene; V was cut back by 4 bases and J by 5 bases.

The genes are TRBV7-3 and TRBJ2-2; D call uncertain. Trimming stripped 2 bases from V and 4 bases from J, with 5 bases between. Germline-derived CDR1 and CDR2 are SGHTA and FQGTGA. This CDR3 region has 13 residues. The CDR3 is CASSLGPTGELFF. CDR3 coding DNA: TGTGCCAGCAGCTTAGGTCCCACCGGGGAGCTGTTTTTT.

The chain couples TRBV6-5 to TRBJ2-5; D not resolved. Trimming left V 2 bases short and J 5 bases short, with 3 bases between. Per germline, CDR1 MNHEY and CDR2 SVGAGI. The CDR3 extends over 11 amino acids. The CDR3 is CASSYRETQYF. In DNA form, the CDR3 reads TGTGCCAGCAGTTACCGGGAGACCCAGTACTTC.

This chain joins TRBV2 and TRBJ1-2; 9 bases agree with TRBD1. CDR1 SNHLY and CDR2 FYNNEI come from the germline V gene. The CDR3 is 12 residues long. After removal of 4 bases from V and 8 bases from J, the junction contained 2 bases not matched to a gene. CDR3 region: CASSGTGEGYTF. As DNA, the CDR3 is TGTGCCAGCAGTGGGACAGGGGAAGGCTACACCTTC.

The chain has TRBV13 and TRBJ2-7; weak D call: TRBD2 (5 bases). Per the germline V gene, CDR1 is PRHDT and CDR2 is FYEKMQ (reference sequence). V lost 6 bases, J lost 3 bases, and 15 bases lay in between. CDR3 size: 14 residues. In DNA form, the CDR3 reads TGTGCCAGCAGTATTTCGGGGATCCTCTACGAGCAGTACTTC. It translates to CASSISGILYEQYF.

The genes are TRBV9 and TRBJ2-7, with D possibly matching TRBD2 (7 bases). The CDR3 runs to 16 residues. The germline V gene encodes CDR1 SGDLS and CDR2 YYNGEE. V was shortened by 2 bases and J by 3 bases, with 18 bases between the two germline ends. DNA for the CDR3: TGTGCCAGCAGCGTCGAAGGGGGGGGGAATAGCTACGAGCAGTACTTC. Its protein product is CASSVEGGGNSYEQYF.

The sample holds one count of this clone. The chain links TRBV7-8 to TRBJ2-7; D is unclear. The CDR3 contains 16 residues. V lost 5 bases and J 2 bases, leaving 19 bases between the germline ends. CDR1 and CDR2 from the germline V gene are SGHVS and FQNEAQ. CDR3 in DNA: TGTGCCAGCAGCATAGTTCATGGGCTCGATACCTACGAGCAGTACTTC. This translates into CASSIVHGLDTYEQYF.

V and J are TRBV5-4 and TRBJ1-4, with 8 nucleotides matching TRBD1. After removal of 4 bases from V and 3 bases from J, the junction contained 5 bases not matched to a gene. The CDR3 has 15 amino acids. Germline CDR1 reads SGHNT; CDR2 reads YYREEE (reference sequence). DNA for the CDR3: TGTGCCAGCAGCACCCAGGGGGCCCCTAATGAAAAACTGTTTTTT. This sequence encodes CASSTQGAPNEKLFF.

This chain uses TRBV9 with TRBJ2-7; maybe TRBD1 (6 bases). V was trimmed by 0 bases and J by 3 bases, leaving 13 bases between them. This CDR3 contains 15 residues. The germline V gene encodes CDR1 SGDLS and CDR2 YYNGEE. CDR3 region: CASSVGTEVYYEQYF. CDR3 DNA: TGTGCCAGCAGCGTAGGGACAGAAGTCTACTACGAGCAGTACTTC.

The CDR3 coding sequence is TGTGCCATCAGTGATTTGGGGACAGGGCCCTACGAGCAGTACTTC. It specifies CAISDLGTGPYEQYF. This rearrangement joins TRBV10-3 to TRBJ2-7; 9 bases are shared with TRBD1. The CDR3 contains 15 residues. V lost 3 bases to trimming and J lost 2 bases; unmatched junction nucleotides: 5. CDR1 and CDR2 (germline): ENHRY, SYGVKD.

The chain uses TRBV6-5 and TRBJ2-1, with a weak D call TRBD1 (7 bases). This CDR3 region has 14 residues. The germline V gene has CDR1 MNHEY and CDR2 SVGAGI. V lost 2 bases to trimming and J lost 6 bases, with 11 bases between them. The CDR3: CASSYGQGGNEQFF. In DNA form, the CDR3 reads TGTGCCAGCAGTTACGGGCAGGGGGGCAATGAGCAGTTCTTC.

This clone was found once. The chain couples TRBV5-1 to TRBJ2-2; no reliable D call. The germline V and J ends were trimmed by 0 bases and 7 bases, with 10 bases remaining between them. Germline assignment: CDR1 SGHRS and CDR2 YFSETQ. This CDR3 region has 14 residues. The CDR3 nucleotides read TGCGCCAGCAGCTTGGGAGAAGGCGGCGGGGAGCTGTTTTTT. It is translated as CASSLGEGGGELFF.

V gene TRBV27 combines with J gene TRBJ1-5; TRBD1 matches 8 bases. V was pared by 5 bases and J by 6 bases, with 15 bases of the junction left unmatched. The CDR3 consists of 17 residues. The germline V gene encodes CDR1 MNHEY and CDR2 SMNVEV (reference sequence). Written as DNA, the CDR3 is TGTGCCAGCAGTCCTACCCTGGACAGGGTTGGTATTCAGCCCCAGCATTTT. As protein: CASSPTLDRVGIQPQHF.

This chain connects TRBV13 to TRBJ2-7; D ambiguous. The germline V and J ends were trimmed by 5 bases and 6 bases, with 14 bases remaining between them. Germline V lookup: CDR1 PRHDT, CDR2 FYEKMQ (reference sequence). The CDR3 runs to 13 residues. The CDR3 coding sequence is TGTGCCAGCAGCCCCAGTAAGACCCGCGAGCAGTACTTC. This codes for CASSPSKTREQYF. The full variable domain, in which reference TRBV13 and TRBJ2-7 provide the parts outside the CDR3, is AAGVIQSPRHLIKEKRETATLKCYPIPRHDTVYWYQQGPGQDPQFLISFYEKMQSDKGSIPDRFSAQQFSDYHSELNMSSLELGDSALYFCASSPSKTREQYFGPGTRLTVT.

The chain combines TRBV5-6 with TRBJ1-2; 7 positions agree with TRBD1. Per germline, CDR1 SGHDT and CDR2 YYEEEE. The CDR3 has 13 amino acids. V lost 4 bases to trimming and J lost 3 bases; unmatched junction nucleotides: 3. The DNA of the CDR3 is TGTGCCAGCAGCCCCACAGGGGACTATGGCTACACCTTC. Its protein product is CASSPTGDYGYTF.

The chain links TRBV20-1 to TRBJ2-7; D might be TRBD1 or TRBD2, each matching 5 bases. Trimming stripped 5 bases from V and 7 bases from J, with 12 bases between. From germline, CDR1 is DFQATT and CDR2 SNEGSKA (reference sequence). This CDR3 contains 11 residues. The CDR3 DNA reads as TGCAGTGCTGGGACCGTCCTGGAGCAGTACTTC. Protein sequence: CSAGTVLEQYF.

The chain links TRBV5-8 to TRBJ2-1; the D is unclear. This CDR3 comprises 13 residues. Germline values: CDR1 SGHTS, CDR2 YDEGEE. The V end was cut by 4 bases, the J end by 8 bases, with 13 bases between. For the CDR3, the DNA is TGTGCCAGCAGCACACGTGGGCATCATGAGCAGTTCTTC. It encodes CASSTRGHHEQFF.

The chain uses TRBV29-1 and TRBJ2-7; 7 bases line up with TRBD1. CDR3 size: 12 residues. V was pared by 5 bases and J by 3 bases, with 4 bases of the junction left unmatched. CDR1 SQVTM and CDR2 ANQGSEA come from the germline V gene. CDR3 sequence (DNA): TGCAGCGTTCGGGACAGTATCTACGAGCAGTACTTC. Its protein product is CSVRDSIYEQYF.

This chain uses TRBV7-9 with TRBJ2-7, with 9 positions matching TRBD2. From germline, CDR1 is SEHNR and CDR2 FQNEAQ (reference sequence). The CDR3 runs 16 residues. J lost 3 bases, V lost 5 bases, and 11 bases had no gene match. The CDR3 loop is CASSPRGAGGDYEQYF. CDR3 sequence (DNA): TGTGCCAGCAGCCCGAGGGGAGCGGGGGGCGACTACGAGCAGTACTTC. Together with reference TRBV7-9 and TRBJ2-7, the CDR3 gives the full variable domain: DTGVSQNPRHKITKRGQNVTFRCDPISEHNRLYWYRQTLGQGPEFLTYFQNEAQLEKSRLLSDRFSAERPKGSFSTLEIQRTEQGDSAMYLCASSPRGAGGDYEQYFGPGTRLTVT.

The CDR3 loop is CASGGEYEQYF. The CDR3 DNA is TGTGCCAGCGGGGGGGAATACGAGCAGTACTTC. The chain links TRBV9 to TRBJ2-7, with 7 bases identical to TRBD2. V shed 7 bases, J shed 4 bases, and the junction held 2 bases outside the gene matches. The CDR3 is 11 amino acids. CDR1 and CDR2 from the germline V gene are SGDLS and YYNGEE.

This clone was seen once. DNA for the CDR3: TGTGCCAGCAGCCTCCGTTATAACACTGAAGCTTTCTTT. It specifies CASSLRYNTEAFF. The chain couples TRBV7-8 to TRBJ1-1, with no clear D. Trimming took off 5 bases at V and 2 bases at J, with 9 bases between the two ends. Germline V gene sequence: CDR1 SGHVS, CDR2 FQNEAQ. The CDR3 is 13 amino acids. The variable domain in full, completed from reference TRBV7-8 and TRBJ1-1, reads GAGVSQSPRYKVAKRGQDVALRCDPISGHVSLFWYQQALGQGPEFLTYFQNEAQLDKSGLPSDRFFAERPEGSVSTLKIQRTQQEDSAVYLCASSLRYNTEAFFGQGTRLTVV.